One and the same sample provided the 19 T cell receptor beta chains below, sequenced in a study of response to subunit inactivated influenza vaccine. TCRdb used MiXCR to reprocess the RT-PCR reads, holding one entry per CDR3 protein. Of 200,000 to 250,000 distinct CDR3 sequences listed, over 9% were seen once; the top ten hold 7.8%. The sequencing used non-naive T cells sorted from PBMCs, collected less than 15 days before vaccination. These receptors originate from a man between 45 and 60 years old who received an inactivated influenza vaccine.

This clonotype was found a few times. This chain links TRBV28 with TRBJ2-2; D tentatively reads TRBD1 or TRBD2 (6 bases each). Germline V CDR1 and CDR2: MDHEN, SYDVKM. V shed 4 bases and J shed 2 bases, with 17 bases lying between them. This CDR3 is 17 amino acids long. CDR3 sequence (DNA): TGTGCCAGCAGTTATGGCCGGGGGCACATCAACACCGGGGAGCTGTTTTTT. Protein product: CASSYGRGHINTGELFF.

V gene TRBV20-1 combines with J gene TRBJ1-5; D uncertain. The CDR3 is made up of 15 amino acids. Germline CDR1 and CDR2: DFQATT and SNEGSKA (reference sequence). Deletions cut 0 bases from V and 7 bases from J, with 16 bases between. The CDR3 bases are TGCAGTGCTAGAGATCTGAAGACGACTCGGCAGCCCCAGCATTTT. Encoded protein: CSARDLKTTRQPQHF.

This clonotype was seen only a few times. J is TRBJ2-7 and V is TRBV20-1; 8 nucleotides match TRBD2. V shed 2 bases and J 3 bases; nucleotides not matched to a gene: 3. The CDR3 has 13 amino acids. Germline V gives CDR1 DFQATT, CDR2 SNEGSKA (reference sequence). CDR3 loop: CSARTSGYYEQYF. CDR3 nucleotide sequence: TGCAGTGCTAGAACTAGCGGTTACTACGAGCAGTACTTC.

This clonotype was counted a few times. CDR3 sequence (DNA): TGTGCCAGCAGCTTAACGCTAGTGTCAGATACGCAGTATTTT. The encoded protein is CASSLTLVSDTQYF. The rearrangement uses TRBV7-3 and TRBJ2-3; D unclear. This CDR3 spans 14 amino acids. V lost 0 bases and J 4 bases, leaving 8 bases between the germline ends. Germline CDR1 SGHTA, CDR2 FQGTGA.

J is TRBJ2-2 and V is TRBV7-8, with D perhaps TRBD2 (5 bases). Deletions cut 1 base from V and 4 bases from J, with 16 bases between. Germline CDR1 and CDR2: SGHVS and FQNEAQ. This CDR3 is built from 17 residues. The CDR3 DNA sequence: TGTGCCAGCAGCTTAGGTTCCGGGATAGTGGGCACCGGGGAGCTGTTTTTT. Protein: CASSLGSGIVGTGELFF.

J is TRBJ2-7 and V is TRBV7-2; D not certain. CDR1 is SGHTA, CDR2 FQGNSA, per germline. The V gene lost 6 bases and the J gene lost 5 bases, with 17 bases spanning the gap. The CDR3 runs 14 residues. As DNA, the CDR3 is TGTGCCAGCAGTTCTCTAGTCCTTGAGCACGAGCAGTACTTC. Its protein is CASSSLVLEHEQYF.

This clonotype was observed a few times. This CDR3 is CASSPSRIYEQYF. CDR3 DNA: TGTGCCAGCTCACCATCACGGATCTACGAGCAGTACTTC. The chain links TRBV18 to TRBJ2-7; D remains unclear. Germline V gene data show CDR1 as KGHSH and CDR2 as LQKENI. CDR3 length: 13 residues. V lost 2 bases and J lost 3, with 8 bases in between.

This chain links TRBV5-4 with TRBJ2-1; maybe TRBD2 (5 bases). CDR1 and CDR2 (germline): SGHNT, YYREEE (reference sequence). CDR3 length equals 16 residues. V lost 3 bases and J 2 bases, leaving 15 bases between the germline ends. The CDR3 coding sequence is TGTGCCAGCAGCTCCGACTACTTGAGCGCCTACAATGAGCAGTTCTTC. Translation: CASSSDYLSAYNEQFF.

The gene calls are TRBV6-2 or TRBV6-3 and TRBJ2-7; either TRBD1 or TRBD2 may fit D (5 bases each). Looked up from germline, CDR1 is MNHEY and CDR2 is SVGEGT. The ends were cut back, 0 bases at V and 3 bases at J, with 12 bases in the middle. This CDR3 has 15 amino acids. CDR3 sequence reads: CASSYSGTRLYEQYF. The CDR3 nucleotides read TGTGCCAGCAGTTACTCGGGGACGAGGCTCTACGAGCAGTACTTC.

The chain joins TRBV6-5 to TRBJ2-7, with D perhaps TRBD2 (5 bases). Trimming pared 8 bases from V and 5 bases from J, leaving 13 bases between. The germline gives CDR1 MNHEY, CDR2 SVGAGI. This CDR3 has 12 amino acids. The CDR3 sequence: CASGPWRDEQYF. CDR3 DNA sequence: TGTGCCAGCGGCCCCTGGCGGGACGAGCAGTACTTC.

This clonotype was found many times. V is TRBV12-3 or TRBV12-4 and J is TRBJ2-1; 7 bases match TRBD1. The CDR3 extends over 14 amino acids. Trimming removed 7 bases from V and 9 bases from J; junction bases left unmatched: 12. CDR3 DNA sequence: TGTGCCAGCACAAAAGGGGGCTCAAAGGGTGAGCAGTTCTTC. Amino acid sequence: CASTKGGSKGEQFF.

This clonotype appeared many times. The J gene is TRBJ2-5, the V gene TRBV28; 7 bases agree with TRBD1. V gave up 6 bases and J gave up 3 bases; unmatched junction bases: 10. Germline V gene data show CDR1 as MDHEN and CDR2 as SYDVKM. The CDR3 runs to 15 residues. CDR3 in DNA: TGTGCCAGCAGAGGTGACGGGACAGCCAAAGAGACCCAGTACTTC. Its translation: CASRGDGTAKETQYF.

There are a few counts of this clonotype. V gene TRBV20-1 combines with J gene TRBJ2-7; D gene ambiguous. This CDR3 has 9 residues. The germline V and J ends were trimmed by 7 bases and 5 bases, with 6 bases remaining between them. CDR1 is DFQATT and CDR2 is SNEGSKA in the germline V gene (reference sequence). This CDR3 is CSVGHEQYF. The CDR3 bases are TGCAGTGTAGGCCACGAGCAGTACTTC.

J is TRBJ1-1 and V is TRBV5-6, with D maybe TRBD1 (6 bases). CDR1 and CDR2 from the germline V gene are SGHDT and YYEEEE. The CDR3 sequence is 13 residues long. Trimming pared 5 bases from V and 5 bases from J, leaving 13 bases between. CDR3 sequence reads: CASSTWGRTEAFF. CDR3 nucleotides: TGTGCCAGCAGTACATGGGGGCGGACTGAAGCTTTCTTT.

This clonotype was picked up a small number of times. V and J are TRBV13 and TRBJ2-7; 7 bases map to TRBD1. With V trimmed by 6 bases and J by 0 bases, 5 bases remained unmatched. Germline CDR1 is PRHDT and CDR2 is FYEKMQ (reference sequence). This CDR3 is 14 amino acids long. CDR3 amino acids: CASRRQGLSYEQYF. The CDR3 DNA reads as TGTGCCAGCAGAAGACAGGGTCTCTCCTACGAGCAGTACTTC. The full variable domain, its missing parts supplied by reference TRBV13 and TRBJ2-7, is AAGVIQSPRHLIKEKRETATLKCYPIPRHDTVYWYQQGPGQDPQFLISFYEKMQSDKGSIPDRFSAQQFSDYHSELNMSSLELGDSALYFCASRRQGLSYEQYFGPGTRLTVT.

The chain has TRBV6-5 and TRBJ1-1; 9 bases agree with TRBD1. The J segment lost 1 base and the V segment lost 2 bases, leaving 8 bases of the junction unmatched. This CDR3 comprises 17 residues. CDR1 and CDR2 (germline): MNHEY, SVGAGI. This chain's CDR3 is CASSYLVGQGRNTEAFF. The CDR3 DNA sequence: TGTGCCAGCAGTTACCTCGTCGGACAGGGGAGGAACACTGAAGCTTTCTTT.

Many counts were recorded for this clonotype. The chain joins TRBV15 to TRBJ2-7; no reliable D call. This CDR3 spans 12 amino acids. Germline V gene data show CDR1 as LNHNV and CDR2 as YYDKDF (reference sequence). The V end lost 1 base, the J end lost 6 bases, and 7 bases lay between the germline ends. CDR3 sequence reads: CATSRAGSEQYF. The DNA for the CDR3 is TGTGCCACCAGCAGAGCCGGGTCCGAGCAGTACTTC.

The rearrangement joins TRBV20-1 to TRBJ1-2, with 7 bases lining up with TRBD1. Germline CDR1 DFQATT, CDR2 SNEGSKA (reference sequence). CDR3 length: 13 residues. With 5 bases clipped from V and 0 bases from J, the junction kept 3 bases outside the gene matches. The CDR3 DNA reads TGCAGTGCTTCAGGGGGACCTAACTATGGCTACACCTTC. It codes for CSASGGPNYGYTF.

This clonotype was counted only a few times. The chain employs TRBV5-5 and TRBJ1-1, with 12 bases identical to TRBD1. The V segment lost 3 bases and the J segment 6 bases; nucleotides outside the gene matches: 6. The length of the CDR3 is 15 residues. Germline loops: CDR1 SGHKS, CDR2 YYEKEE (reference sequence). The CDR3 here is CASSSRGTGGSEAFF. The DNA of the CDR3 is TGTGCCAGCAGCTCACGGGGGACAGGGGGCTCTGAAGCTTTCTTT. The full variable domain, its missing parts supplied by reference TRBV5-5 and TRBJ1-1, is DAGVTQSPTHLIKTRGQQVTLRCSPISGHKSVSWYQQVLGQGPQFIFQYYEKEERGRGNFPDRFSARQFPNYSSELNVNALLLGDSALYLCASSSRGTGGSEAFFGQGTRLTVV.